Listed here are 21 T cell receptor beta chains from one sample, sequenced in a study of blood T cell repertoires in COVID-19 (dated by TCRdb to 2019 to 2021). Libraries were prepared through the immunoSEQ multiplex PCR assay. In its TCRdb copy, this immuneACCESS table keeps in-frame sequences only and misses some clones. Where compared with another copy, unresolved V genes explain less than half of these, and the others have no known cause. The sample data list 250,000 to 300,000 clones, and around 90% of these were observed just once. Jointly, the top ten make up 0.95% to 1.3% of the sample. Sequences were obtained from PBMCs or T cells enriched from blood (not recorded which). The receptors come from a woman aged 30 to 39 who had recovered from COVID-19.

The V and J genes are TRBV29-1 and TRBJ2-5, with 7 positions matching TRBD2. Germline CDR1 is SQVTM and CDR2 is ANQGSEA. Losses at the gene ends were 6 bases for V and 4 bases for J; bases not matched to a gene: 5. The CDR3 runs 12 residues. CDR3 bases: TGCAGCGTCCGGGACTATGGAGAGACCCAGTACTTC. It codes for CSVRDYGETQYF.

The genes are TRBV7-3 and TRBJ2-2; no reliable D call. V gave up 3 bases and J gave up 1 base, with 6 bases separating them. The germline V gene has CDR1 SGHTA and CDR2 FQGTGA. This CDR3 contains 14 residues. As DNA, the CDR3 is TGTGCCAGCAGCTTGAGAGTGAACACCGGGGAGCTGTTTTTT. Translation: CASSLRVNTGELFF.

This chain uses TRBV4-1 with TRBJ2-3, with D perhaps matching TRBD1 (5 bases). Trimming pared 0 bases from V and 2 bases from J, leaving 15 bases between. Germline-derived CDR1 and CDR2 are MGHRA and YSYEKL. This CDR3 spans 17 amino acids. CDR3: CASSQDGPGLLTDTQYF. The CDR3 DNA follows: TGCGCCAGCAGCCAAGATGGGCCAGGGCTTCTCACAGATACGCAGTATTTT.

This chain uses TRBV30 with TRBJ1-2; 9 nucleotides line up with TRBD1. After removal of 1 base from V and 8 bases from J, the junction contained 8 bases not matched to a gene. This CDR3 is built from 14 residues. Germline CDR1 is GTSNPN and CDR2 is SVGIG (reference sequence). CDR3 DNA sequence: TGTGCCTGGAGTGCTAACAGGGGGCAAGGAGGCTACACCTTC. Protein sequence: CAWSANRGQGGYTF.

The V gene is TRBV7-8, the J gene TRBJ1-2, with D possibly TRBD1 on 6 matching bases. CDR1 and CDR2 from the germline V gene are SGHVS and FQNEAQ. The CDR3 is 15 residues long. V was clipped by 3 bases and J by 7 bases, with 18 bases between them. CDR3 amino acids: CASSLTGTFGAGYTF. The CDR3 nucleotides are TGTGCCAGCAGCTTGACCGGGACATTTGGAGCTGGCTACACCTTC.

Concerning this clone itself: The sample holds other DNA sequences that translate to the same CDR3. V gene TRBV4-3 combines with J gene TRBJ2-2; D remains unclear. Trimming cost V 0 bases and J 3 bases, with 5 bases left between them. This CDR3 spans 14 amino acids. The germline V gene encodes CDR1 LGHNA and CDR2 YSLEER. CDR3 in DNA: TGCGCCAGCAGCCAAGACCGGGACACCGGGGAGCTGTTTTTT. Amino acid sequence: CASSQDRDTGELFF.

The CDR3 DNA reads as TGTGCCAGCAGCTTGTCGAGACTTTCCTCCGGGGAGCTGTTTTTT. Translated: CASSLSRLSSGELFF. The chain is built from TRBV5-8 and TRBJ2-2; D unclear. The CDR3 runs 15 residues. Looked up from germline, CDR1 is SGHTS and CDR2 is YDEGEE. Trimming took 1 base from V and 6 from J, leaving 13 bases between them.

In its sample, this clone was seen once. The chain carries TRBV5-1 and TRBJ1-3; perhaps TRBD1 as D (5 bases). The CDR3 length is 13 residues. Germline V gene sequence: CDR1 SGHRS, CDR2 YFSETQ. Trimming took 4 bases from V and 11 from J, leaving 16 bases between them. For the CDR3, the DNA is TGCGCCAGCAGCGCGGGGTCAGGGTTCCCCATATATTTT. Encoded protein: CASSAGSGFPIYF.

This chain uses TRBV7-2 with TRBJ1-2; TRBD1 matches at 9 bases. The CDR3 spans 18 residues. V shed 1 base, J shed 7 bases, and the junction held 16 bases outside the gene matches. Germline values: CDR1 SGHTA, CDR2 FQGNSA. This CDR3 is CASSLGGQGLMDGSGYTF. The CDR3 coding sequence is TGTGCCAGCAGCTTAGGGGGACAGGGTTTAATGGATGGGTCTGGCTACACCTTC.

Note on this clone: Other DNA sequences in the same sample also yield this CDR3. J is TRBJ2-7 and V is TRBV7-2; 7 bases agree with TRBD2. V lost 4 bases and J lost 4; bases outside the gene matches: 10. Germline lookup yields CDR1 SGHTA and CDR2 FQGNSA. This CDR3 has 15 residues. CDR3 protein: CASSSSGLESYEQYF. In nucleotides, the CDR3 is TGTGCCAGCAGCTCTAGCGGACTAGAATCGTACGAGCAGTACTTC.

This chain uses TRBV18 with TRBJ2-7, with 9 bases lining up with TRBD1. Germline CDR1 KGHSH, CDR2 LQKENI. Germline trimming cut 2 bases from V and 4 bases from J; bases unmatched to any gene: 6. The CDR3 covers 15 residues. The CDR3 loop is CASSPRDRVTYEQYF. The CDR3 bases are TGTGCCAGCTCACCAAGGGACAGGGTTACTTACGAGCAGTACTTC.

This clone is a singleton in its sample. The chain employs TRBV5-8 and TRBJ2-3, with 7 positions matching TRBD2. Germline V gives CDR1 SGHTS, CDR2 YDEGEE. The CDR3 sequence is 15 residues long. V lost 1 base to trimming and J lost 6 bases; unmatched junction nucleotides: 8. CDR3 sequence: CASSLMAGVGDTQYF. In DNA form, the CDR3 reads TGTGCCAGCAGCTTGATGGCGGGAGTTGGTGATACGCAGTATTTT.

Only one count was recorded for this clone. This chain links TRBV4-2 with TRBJ1-1; D gene uncertain. Germline V gives CDR1 LGHNA, CDR2 YNFKEQ. The V end was cut by 1 base, the J end by 6 bases, with 12 bases between. The CDR3 extends over 14 amino acids. CDR3 sequence (DNA): TGTGCCAGCAGCCAAGCGAGCAGGAGGCCTGAAGCTTTCTTT. Its translation: CASSQASRRPEAFF.

This clone appeared a single time. The genes are TRBV6-2 or TRBV6-3 and TRBJ2-7, with TRBD2 matching 15 bases. CDR1 and CDR2 (germline): MNHEY, SVGEGT. Trimming removed 4 bases from V and 3 bases from J; junction bases left unmatched: 4. The CDR3 has 16 amino acids. The CDR3 sequence: CASSSPGLAGGYEQYF. The CDR3 DNA follows: TGTGCCAGCAGTTCCCCGGGACTAGCGGGGGGCTACGAGCAGTACTTC.

The J gene is TRBJ1-4, the V gene TRBV5-5; D uncertain. There are 16 residues in the CDR3. Germline V CDR1 and CDR2: SGHKS, YYEKEE (reference sequence). V lost 1 base and J 0 bases, leaving 10 bases between the germline ends. In nucleotides, the CDR3 is TGTGCCAGCAGCTTGTCCCACACCTCAACTAATGAAAAACTGTTTTTT. Protein: CASSLSHTSTNEKLFF. The complete variable domain, with remaining parts taken from reference TRBV5-5 and TRBJ1-4, reads DAGVTQSPTHLIKTRGQQVTLRCSPISGHKSVSWYQQVLGQGPQFIFQYYEKEERGRGNFPDRFSARQFPNYSSELNVNALLLGDSALYLCASSLSHTSTNEKLFFGSGTQLSVL.

The V and J genes are TRBV28 and TRBJ1-4, with TRBD1 matching 9 bases. This CDR3 has 16 residues. Germline V CDR1 and CDR2: MDHEN, SYDVKM. V was clipped by 1 base and J by 7 bases; unmatched bases: 7. CDR3 region: CASSLLPGTGSEKLFF. The CDR3 DNA is TGTGCCAGCAGTTTATTACCCGGGACAGGGAGTGAAAAACTGTTTTTT. The whole variable domain, remainder taken from reference TRBV28 and TRBJ1-4, is DVKVTQSSRYLVKRTGEKVFLECVQDMDHENMFWYRQDPGLGLRLIYFSYDVKMKEKGDIPEGYSVSREKKERFSLILESASTNQTSMYLCASSLLPGTGSEKLFFGSGTQLSVL.

V gene TRBV9 combines with J gene TRBJ2-7; TRBD2 matches 8 bases. Per the germline V gene, CDR1 is SGDLS and CDR2 is YYNGEE. The CDR3 is 15 residues long. Trimming at V came to 3 bases and at J to 7 bases, leaving 12 bases not matched to a gene. DNA of the CDR3: TGTGCCAGCAGCGATCTAGCGGGTTTTCCGGGGGAGCAGTACTTC. It is translated as CASSDLAGFPGEQYF.

The chain recombines TRBV19 with TRBJ2-2; 7 bases agree with TRBD1. This CDR3 comprises 15 residues. Germline V gene sequence: CDR1 LNHDA, CDR2 SQIVND (reference sequence). V shed 3 bases, J shed 4 bases, and the junction held 5 bases outside the gene matches. The CDR3 DNA reads TGTGCCAGTAGTATGGCCAGGGGGAGCACCGGGGAGCTGTTTTTT. This gives the protein CASSMARGSTGELFF.

The V call is TRBV12-3 or TRBV12-4, the J call TRBJ2-7, with D perhaps matching TRBD1 (6 bases). This CDR3 is built from 13 residues. The V gene lost 5 bases and the J gene lost 6 bases, with 14 bases spanning the gap. The CDR3 DNA reads TGTGCCAGCAGTCCCCAGACAGGTACCGAGCAGTACTTC. Amino acid sequence: CASSPQTGTEQYF.

The chain joins TRBV27 to TRBJ2-1; D may be TRBD1 (6 bases). Looked up from germline, CDR1 is MNHEY and CDR2 is SMNVEV (reference sequence). This CDR3 region has 14 residues. Trimming took off 5 bases at V and 4 bases at J, with 12 bases between the two ends. CDR3 loop: CASSPRTEYNEQFF. As DNA, the CDR3 is TGTGCCAGCAGTCCCAGGACAGAGTACAATGAGCAGTTCTTC.

The chain has TRBV29-1 and TRBJ1-1; no reliable D call. Germline V gene data show CDR1 as SQVTM and CDR2 as ANQGSEA. V lost 4 bases and J lost 11, with 5 bases in between. There are 8 residues in the CDR3. CDR3 coding DNA: TGCAGCGTTGTCCGTGCTTTCTTT. This gives the protein CSVVRAFF.